This entry is about one TCR beta chain. This sample stems from a study of blood T cell repertoires in COVID-19. About the study: COVID-19 samples collected from the United States, Italy and Spain covered acute and convalescent phases. PBMCs, B-cell-depleted T cells, or T cells provided the cDNA or gDNA that made up the material.

Authors' methods: Nucleated cell counts were estimated from reference gene primer amplification. TCRdb's copy holds only in-frame clones and misses some; the assay was immunoSEQ multiplex PCR. V, J and clone size reflect that table, while D and trimming were determined from the DNA. The sample contains 200,000 to 300,000 clones, roughly 79% of which appear only once. The CDR3 totals 14 residues. V gave up 5 bases and J gave up 2 bases; unmatched junction bases: 3. Germline assignment: CDR1 SGHRS and CDR2 YFSETQ. This sequence originates from an elderly woman with acute or convalescent COVID-19. The material sequenced was peripheral blood. The rearrangement uses TRBV5-1 and TRBJ2-7, with 11 bases fitting TRBD2. CDR3 amino acids: CASRPSGGTYEQYF. CDR3 DNA sequence: TGCGCCAGCAGACCTAGCGGGGGGACCTACGAGCAGTACTTC.